This T cell receptor (beta chain) was recorded in a study of T cells after posttransplantation cyclophosphamide. The assay was immunoSEQ multiplex PCR, and TCRdb's table has in-frame clones only and misses some. The sample has 32,000 or so clones, 80% to 90% seen once. The study's findings and limits: TRB clonality was highly associated with recipient CMV seropositivity and reactivation. Donor-recipient repertoire similarity was low at 1-2 months, rising over year one. Skin or GI-infiltrating T cells shared few TRB sequences with blood.

Regarding this clone: Its specificity is not known.

CDR1 and CDR2 from the germline V gene are SGHKS and YYEKEE (reference sequence). CDR3 length: 14 residues. V was clipped by 2 bases and J by 1 base, with 6 bases between them. The receptor was derived from a woman between 35 and 50 years old with a blood cancer, CMV-positive, and with a related stem cell donor. The chain joins TRBV5-5 to TRBJ2-2; D gene uncertain. Sequencing was done on a sample of PBMCs. CDR3 coding DNA: TGTGCCAGCAGCTTCACGGGGAACACCGGGGAGCTGTTTTTT. As protein: CASSFTGNTGELFF.